One and the same sample provided the 15 T cell receptor beta chains below, sequenced in a study of blood T cell repertoires in COVID-19. Only in-frame clones appear in the TCRdb table, and some are missing; sequencing was by immunoSEQ multiplex PCR. The sample lists some 240,000 clones; around 80% were seen once. The sample comprised PBMCs or T cells enriched from blood (not recorded which). The receptors here all came from a man aged 25-40 years with acute COVID-19.

This clone showed up just a few times. The chain uses TRBV25-1 and TRBJ1-4, with D unresolved. The CDR3 has 14 amino acids. Per the germline V gene, CDR1 is MGHDK and CDR2 is SYGVNS. Trimming shortened V by 4 bases and J by 7 bases, and 13 bases separated the two germline ends. DNA for the CDR3: TGTGCCAGCAGTGTACCGGGAGTTAGTGAAAAACTGTTTTTT. This codes for CASSVPGVSEKLFF.

The V gene is TRBV6-5, the J gene TRBJ1-6; a possible D gene is TRBD1 (6 bases). The germline V and J ends were trimmed by 6 bases and 10 bases, with 13 bases remaining between them. There are 13 residues in the CDR3. Germline V CDR1 and CDR2: MNHEY, SVGAGI. In nucleotides, the CDR3 is TGTGCCAGCAGACAGGGAGGGTGGTCACCCCTCCACTTT. The encoded protein is CASRQGGWSPLHF.

This clone was found once. This chain joins TRBV28 and TRBJ2-1, with 9 bases fitting TRBD1. Germline assignment: CDR1 MDHEN and CDR2 SYDVKM. The ends lost 3 bases at V and 7 bases at J; junction bases unmatched: 7. There are 15 residues in the CDR3. The CDR3: CASSFGDRDVNEQFF. In DNA form, the CDR3 reads TGTGCCAGCAGTTTTGGGGACAGGGATGTGAATGAGCAGTTCTTC.

The chain couples TRBV24-1 to TRBJ2-2, with 7 bases identical to TRBD2. The CDR3 runs 16 residues. V lost 6 bases to trimming and J lost 1 base; unmatched junction nucleotides: 7. Germline values: CDR1 KGHDR, CDR2 SFDVKD. The CDR3 is CATSPWGGLNTGELFF. DNA of the CDR3: TGTGCCACCAGTCCATGGGGGGGGTTGAACACCGGGGAGCTGTTTTTT.

With regard to this clone: One end of the junction varies from germline; a read error may be responsible. The genes are TRBV2 and TRBJ1-1; D unresolved. Germline V gives CDR1 SNHLY, CDR2 FYNNEI. The CDR3 extends over 12 amino acids. DNA of the CDR3: TGTGCCAGCAGGGAAGACGCGTCTGAAGCTTTCTTT. Encoded protein: CASREDASEAFF.

This chain uses TRBV29-1 with TRBJ1-3, with TRBD1 matching over 9 bases. The junction had 0 bases not matched to a gene; V was cut back by 4 bases and J by 2 bases. Looked up from germline, CDR1 is SQVTM and CDR2 is ANQGSEA. This CDR3 is built from 13 residues. Here the CDR3 DNA reads TGCAGCGTTGGGGACAGGGCTGGAAACACCATATATTTT. This gives the protein CSVGDRAGNTIYF.

The chain combines TRBV18 with TRBJ1-6, with 8 bases aligning to TRBD1. The CDR3 has 16 amino acids. Trimming cost V 5 bases and J 5 bases; bases outside gene matches: 8. In germline, CDR1 is KGHSH, CDR2 LQKENI. CDR3 residues: CASSSQGASHNSPLHF. In DNA, the CDR3 is TGTGCCAGCTCATCGCAGGGGGCGAGCCATAATTCACCCCTCCACTTT.

This clone has just one count. A junction boundary mismatches the germline segment, possibly from a read error. The CDR3 sequence: CASSLIAESTGELFF. The CDR3 nucleotides are TGTGCCAGCAGCTTAATAGCGGAGTCCACCGGGGAGCTGTTTTTT. The gene calls are TRBV5-1 and TRBJ2-2; a weak D match, TRBD2 (6 bases). The CDR3 covers 15 residues. Germline loops: CDR1 SGHRS, CDR2 YFSETQ.

The V call is TRBV27, the J call TRBJ2-5; maybe TRBD2 (5 bases). The CDR3 spans 16 residues. Germline V lookup: CDR1 MNHEY, CDR2 SMNVEV (reference sequence). Trimming removed 2 bases at V and 7 bases at J, with 20 bases between. The CDR3 loop reads CASSLTGSGIVGTQYF. The DNA of the CDR3 is TGTGCCAGCAGTTTAACTGGGAGTGGAATTGTTGGGACCCAGTACTTC.

The gene calls are TRBV6-1 and TRBJ1-2; tentatively, D is TRBD1 (6 bases). CDR3 length: 14 residues. Trimming left V 0 bases short and J 4 bases short, with 9 bases between. Germline V CDR1 and CDR2: MNHNS, SASEGT. CDR3 region: CASSEALGGYGYTF. In DNA, the CDR3 is TGTGCCAGCAGTGAAGCCTTAGGGGGCTATGGCTACACCTTC.

The genes are TRBV5-6 and TRBJ1-1, with 7 bases aligning to TRBD1. The CDR3 consists of 15 residues. Per the germline V gene, CDR1 is SGHDT and CDR2 is YYEEEE. Unmatched junction bases numbered 7, after V lost 1 base and J lost 4 bases. CDR3: CASSLRQGLVTEAFF. In DNA, the CDR3 is TGTGCCAGCAGCTTGAGACAGGGTCTCGTCACTGAAGCTTTCTTT.

This clone was counted once. CDR3 sequence (DNA): TGTGCCAGTAGTATAGATGAGCTGGATGGCTACACCTTC. Residues: CASSIDELDGYTF. The gene calls are TRBV19 and TRBJ1-2; D remains unclear. The CDR3 spans 13 residues. The germline V gene encodes CDR1 LNHDA and CDR2 SQIVND (reference sequence). V was pared by 0 bases and J by 6 bases, with 8 bases between.

The chain links TRBV18 to TRBJ1-4; TRBD1 matches 7 bases. The V gene end was trimmed by 1 base and the J gene end by 4 bases; junction bases not matched to a gene: 3. CDR3 length: 15 residues. Germline loops: CDR1 KGHSH, CDR2 LQKENI. The CDR3 DNA is TGTGCCAGCTCACCACTCACAGGGGTTAATGAAAAACTGTTTTTT. Its translation: CASSPLTGVNEKLFF.

The gene calls are TRBV27 and TRBJ1-1; tentatively, D is TRBD1 (6 bases). The CDR3 is 14 residues long. The V end was cut by 4 bases, the J end by 11 bases, with 20 bases between. Germline-derived CDR1 and CDR2 are MNHEY and SMNVEV (reference sequence). In nucleotides, the CDR3 is TGTGCCAGCAGTTCCTCCGGACAGTCATTGACGGCTTTCTTT. Translated: CASSSSGQSLTAFF.

V and J are TRBV11-1 and TRBJ2-2; D not certain. Trimming removed 5 bases at V and 2 bases at J, with 9 bases between. Germline CDR1 SGHAT, CDR2 FQDESV (reference sequence). This CDR3 has 14 amino acids. CDR3 coding DNA: TGTGCCAGCAGCCCGTACAGAAACACCGGGGAGCTGTTTTTT. As protein: CASSPYRNTGELFF.